This paragraph reports one TCR beta chain. Its antigen is not identified. The data were taken from a study of monozygotic twins with inflammatory bowel disease. Study-wide findings and caveats: Twins with IBD were found to have lower TCRbeta diversity (inverse Simpson) than healthy co-twins. Among patients, repertoires may have gained variability from differing immunosuppressive treatments.

During cDNA synthesis, UMIs that each contained a 6-nucleotide sample barcode were added by means of template switching. TCRdb reprocessed the 5' RACE reads and keeps a single row for each CDR3 protein, giving no DNA. Its table records about 160,000 distinct CDR3 sequences. Researchers isolated total RNA from whole blood without sorting T cells. The CDR3 has 16 residues. Germline CDR1 is SGDLS and CDR2 is YYNGEE. The chain recombines TRBV9 with TRBJ2-1; TCRdb's D call, TRBD2, is unchecked because there is no DNA. The sequence was collected from a human donor with ulcerative colitis or Crohn's disease, or a healthy co-twin of an affected twin (not recorded which). The sequenced sample consisted of blood. CDR3: CASSPEGWAGGYEQFF. The full variable domain, rest sourced from reference TRBV9 and TRBJ2-1, is DSGVTQTPKHLITATGQRVTLRCSPRSGDLSVYWYQQSLDQGLQFLIQYYNGEERAKGNILERFSAQQFPDLHSELNLSSLELGDSALYFCASSPEGWAGGYEQFFGPGTRLTVL.